This entry features one T cell receptor beta chain sequence. Clones were read by immunoSEQ multiplex PCR, and TCRdb kept only the in-frame ones, dropping some. This repertoire shows 200,000 to 250,000 clones, about 85% found once; its top ten account for around 0.89%. The CDR3 has 15 amino acids. Germline V gene data show CDR1 as SGHRS and CDR2 as YFSETQ. Trimming cost V 4 bases and J 5 bases; bases outside gene matches: 9. The data originate from a study of blood T cell repertoires in COVID-19. The TCR originated in a man in his forties or fifties with acute or convalescent COVID-19. The sample comprised peripheral blood. The rearrangement links TRBV5-1 to TRBJ1-2, with TRBD1 identical over 9 bases. CDR3 sequence (DNA): TGCGCCAGCAGCGCACGGGACAGGGCCGAATATGGCTACACCTTC. It codes for CASSARDRAEYGYTF. Variable domain in full (rest from reference TRBV5-1 and TRBJ1-2): KAGVTQTPRYLIKTRGQQVTLSCSPISGHRSVSWYQQTPGQGLQFLFEYFSETQRNKGNFPGRFSGRQFSNSRSEMNVSTLELGDSALYLCASSARDRAEYGYTFGSGTRLTVV.